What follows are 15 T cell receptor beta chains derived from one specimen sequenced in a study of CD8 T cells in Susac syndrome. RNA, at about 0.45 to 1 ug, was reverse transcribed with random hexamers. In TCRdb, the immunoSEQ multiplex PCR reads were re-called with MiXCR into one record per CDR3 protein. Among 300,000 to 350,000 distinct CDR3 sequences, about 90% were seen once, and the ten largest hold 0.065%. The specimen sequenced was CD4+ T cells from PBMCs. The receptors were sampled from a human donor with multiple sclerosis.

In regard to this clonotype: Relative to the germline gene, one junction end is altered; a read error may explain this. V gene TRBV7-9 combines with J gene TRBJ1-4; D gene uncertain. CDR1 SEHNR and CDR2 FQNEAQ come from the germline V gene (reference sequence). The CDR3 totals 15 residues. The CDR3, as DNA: TGTGCCAGCAGCTTACGGACTAATTCTAAGGAAAAACTGTTTTTT. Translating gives CASSLRTNSKEKLFF.

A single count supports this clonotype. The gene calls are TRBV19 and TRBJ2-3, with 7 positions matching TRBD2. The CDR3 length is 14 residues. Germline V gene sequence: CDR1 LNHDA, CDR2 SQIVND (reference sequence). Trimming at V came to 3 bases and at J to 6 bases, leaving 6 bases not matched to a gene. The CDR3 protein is CASSIGGRPDTQYF. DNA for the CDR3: TGTGCCAGTAGTATCGGGGGGAGGCCCGATACGCAGTATTTT.

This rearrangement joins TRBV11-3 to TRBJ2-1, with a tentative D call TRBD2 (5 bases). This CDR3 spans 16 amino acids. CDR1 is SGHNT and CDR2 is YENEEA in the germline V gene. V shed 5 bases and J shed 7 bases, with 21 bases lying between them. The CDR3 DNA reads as TGTGCCAGCAGCCGCAGTACTGGACGAGGGAGAAATGAGCAGTTCTTC. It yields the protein CASSRSTGRGRNEQFF. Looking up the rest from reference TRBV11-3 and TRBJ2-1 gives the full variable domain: EAGVVQSPRYKIIEKKQPVAFWCNPISGHNTLYWYLQNLGQGPELLIRYENEEAVDDSQLPKDRFSAERLKGVDSTLKIQPAELGDSAVYLCASSRSTGRGRNEQFFGPGTRLTVL.

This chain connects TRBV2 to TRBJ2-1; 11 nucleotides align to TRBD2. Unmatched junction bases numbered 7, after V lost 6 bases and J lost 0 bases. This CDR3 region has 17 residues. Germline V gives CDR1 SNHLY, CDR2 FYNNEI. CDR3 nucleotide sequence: TGTGCCAGCAGGGGGGGGACTAGCGGTTTCTCCTACAATGAGCAGTTCTTC. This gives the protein CASRGGTSGFSYNEQFF.

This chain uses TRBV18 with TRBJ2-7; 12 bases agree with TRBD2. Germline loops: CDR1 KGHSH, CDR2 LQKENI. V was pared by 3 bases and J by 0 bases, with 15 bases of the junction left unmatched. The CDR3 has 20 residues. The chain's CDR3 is CASSPGRLAGDPSSSYEQYF. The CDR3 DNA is TGTGCCAGCTCACCTGGACGACTAGCGGGGGACCCCTCTAGCTCCTACGAGCAGTACTTC.

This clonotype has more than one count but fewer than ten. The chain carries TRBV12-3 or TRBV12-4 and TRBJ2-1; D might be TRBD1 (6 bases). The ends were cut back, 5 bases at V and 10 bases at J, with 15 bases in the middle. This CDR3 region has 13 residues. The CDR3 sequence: CASSPNRVGEQFF. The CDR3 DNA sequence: TGTGCCAGCAGTCCAAACAGGGTAGGCGAGCAGTTCTTC.

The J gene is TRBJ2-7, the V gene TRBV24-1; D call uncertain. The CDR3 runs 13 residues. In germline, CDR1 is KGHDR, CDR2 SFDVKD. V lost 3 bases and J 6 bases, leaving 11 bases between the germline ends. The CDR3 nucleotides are TGTGCCACCAGTGATGGAGCTACGTCCGAGCAGTACTTC. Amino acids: CATSDGATSEQYF.

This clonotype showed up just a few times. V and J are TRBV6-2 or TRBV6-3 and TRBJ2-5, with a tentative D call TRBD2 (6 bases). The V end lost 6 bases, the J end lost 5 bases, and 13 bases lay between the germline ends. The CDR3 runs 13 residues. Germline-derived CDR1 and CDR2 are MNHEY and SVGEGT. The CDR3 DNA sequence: TGTGCCAGCAGAGTAACGAGCGGGGAGACCCAGTACTTC. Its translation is CASRVTSGETQYF.

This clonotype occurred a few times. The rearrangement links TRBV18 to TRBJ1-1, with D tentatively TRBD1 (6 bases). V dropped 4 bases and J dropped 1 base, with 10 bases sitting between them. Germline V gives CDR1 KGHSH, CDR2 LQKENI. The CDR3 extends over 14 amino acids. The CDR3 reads CASSLDRKNTEAFF. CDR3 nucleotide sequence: TGTGCCAGCTCACTGGACAGAAAGAACACTGAAGCTTTCTTT.

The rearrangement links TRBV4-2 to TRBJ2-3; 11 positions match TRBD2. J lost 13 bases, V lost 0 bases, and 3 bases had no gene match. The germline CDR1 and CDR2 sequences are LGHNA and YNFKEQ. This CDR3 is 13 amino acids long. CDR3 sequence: CASSQDGSGREYF. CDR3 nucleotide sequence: TGTGCCAGCAGCCAAGATGGTAGCGGGAGGGAGTATTTT.

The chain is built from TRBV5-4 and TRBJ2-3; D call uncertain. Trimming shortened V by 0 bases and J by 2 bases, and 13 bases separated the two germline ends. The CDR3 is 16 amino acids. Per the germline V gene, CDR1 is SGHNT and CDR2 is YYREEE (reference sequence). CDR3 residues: CASSLGTGRLTDTQYF. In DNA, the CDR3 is TGTGCCAGCAGCTTGGGGACCGGGCGACTCACAGATACGCAGTATTTT.

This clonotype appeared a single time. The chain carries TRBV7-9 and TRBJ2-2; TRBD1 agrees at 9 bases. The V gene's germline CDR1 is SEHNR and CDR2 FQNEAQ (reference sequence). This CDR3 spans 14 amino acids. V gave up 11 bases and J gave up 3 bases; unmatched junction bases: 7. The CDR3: CACRDRVYTGELFF. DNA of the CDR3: TGTGCCTGCCGGGACAGGGTATACACCGGGGAGCTGTTTTTT.

The DNA of the CDR3 is TGTGCCAGTAGGGTCCTGGGAACCACTGAAGCTTTCTTT. This sequence encodes CASRVLGTTEAFF. V usage is TRBV19 and J usage is TRBJ1-1; D gene uncertain. The CDR3 contains 13 residues. From germline, CDR1 is LNHDA and CDR2 SQIVND (reference sequence). V lost 6 bases and J lost 4, with 12 bases in between.

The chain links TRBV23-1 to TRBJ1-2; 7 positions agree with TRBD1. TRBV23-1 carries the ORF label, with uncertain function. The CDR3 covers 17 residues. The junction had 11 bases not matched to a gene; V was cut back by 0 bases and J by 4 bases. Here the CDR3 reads CASSQSGRKRTGYGYTF. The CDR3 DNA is TGCGCCAGCAGTCAATCGGGTCGGAAGAGGACAGGCTATGGCTACACCTTC.

In nucleotides, the CDR3 is TGTGCCAGCTCGCCCGTAGCGGGAGAATACAATGAGCAGTTCTTC. Protein: CASSPVAGEYNEQFF. This sequence joins TRBV18 and TRBJ2-1; 9 bases line up with TRBD2. Trimming at V came to 6 bases and at J to 4 bases, leaving 7 bases not matched to a gene. Germline-derived CDR1 and CDR2 are KGHSH and LQKENI. The CDR3 sequence is 15 residues long.